Shown below are 2 T cell receptor beta chains from a single sample sequenced in a study of neurological immune-mediated disorders. As for time point: longitudinal time-point 3. TCRdb itself ran the 5' RACE reads through MiXCR, one entry per CDR3 protein. The sample shows some 43,000 distinct CDR3 sequences, about 13% of them seen only once. Sequenced input: PBMCs. The receptors derive from a male donor with HTLV-1-associated myelopathy (HAM/TSP).

This clonotype appeared a few times. This chain links TRBV20-1 with TRBJ2-7; 7 bases are shared with TRBD2. Per germline, CDR1 DFQATT and CDR2 SNEGSKA (reference sequence). The V segment lost 1 base and the J segment 3 bases; nucleotides outside the gene matches: 3. The CDR3 contains 13 residues. CDR3 sequence: CSARGGGNYEQYF. The CDR3 DNA reads as TGCAGTGCTAGAGGGGGGGGGAACTACGAGCAGTACTTC.

This clonotype was recorded at least ten times. This chain uses TRBV25-1 with TRBJ2-5; the D gene is possibly TRBD1 (6 bases). Trimming stripped 3 bases from V and 4 bases from J, with 18 bases between. CDR3 size: 16 residues. Germline CDR1 MGHDK, CDR2 SYGVNS. As DNA, the CDR3 is TGTGCCAGCAGTGACCCGTTAATCAGGGGCACAGAGACCCAGTACTTC. Translation gives CASSDPLIRGTETQYF. Drawing the rest from reference TRBV25-1 and TRBJ2-5, the complete variable domain is EADIYQTPRYLVIGTGKKITLECSQTMGHDKMYWYQQDPGMELHLIHYSYGVNSTEKGDLSSESTVSRIRTEHFPLTLESARPSHTSQYLCASSDPLIRGTETQYFGPGTRLLVL.